A single sample is the source of the 6 T cell receptor beta chains below, sequenced in a study of cytomegalovirus exposure and HLA in healthy donors. Vbeta (60) and Jbeta (13) primers were used in the PCR. The assay was immunoSEQ multiplex PCR, and TCRdb's table has in-frame clones only and misses some. The sample holds around 97,000 clones; around 61% are singletons and the top ten take about 3.5%. The sample was PBMCs. These TCRs come from a woman in her 50s in good health and CMV-seronegative.

V is TRBV7-2 and J is TRBJ2-1; D remains unclear. V dropped 5 bases and J dropped 5 bases, with 13 bases sitting between them. Germline CDR1 and CDR2: SGHTA and FQGNSA. The CDR3 runs 14 residues. DNA for the CDR3: TGTGCCAGCAGCCCAAGACTTTCCAACAATGAGCAGTTCTTC. Its protein is CASSPRLSNNEQFF.

This chain links TRBV5-1 with TRBJ2-5, with D tentatively TRBD2 (5 bases). Deletions cut 4 bases from V and 5 bases from J, with 15 bases between. Germline V lookup: CDR1 SGHRS, CDR2 YFSETQ. This CDR3 is built from 14 residues. For the CDR3, the DNA is TGCGCCAGCAGCCCCGGGAAGGGCCGGGAGACCCAGTACTTC. It encodes CASSPGKGRETQYF.

This clone was seen only once. This chain uses TRBV5-1 with TRBJ2-1, with 10 bases lining up with TRBD2. Germline loops: CDR1 SGHRS, CDR2 YFSETQ. The J segment lost 0 bases and the V segment lost 0 bases, leaving 6 bases of the junction unmatched. The CDR3 is made up of 18 amino acids. This CDR3 reads CASSLAGLATSSYNEQFF. The CDR3 DNA reads as TGCGCCAGCAGCTTGGCGGGACTAGCGACAAGCTCCTACAATGAGCAGTTCTTC.

The rearrangement links TRBV6-6 to TRBJ2-7, with 10 bases matching TRBD2. Germline V CDR1 and CDR2: MNHNY, SVGAGI (reference sequence). V dropped 6 bases and J dropped 8; count of bases not matched to a gene: 16. This CDR3 region has 16 residues. The CDR3 spells CASRPTGSGRARQQYF. Here the CDR3 DNA reads TGTGCCAGCAGGCCCACCGGGAGCGGGAGGGCGCGCCAGCAGTACTTC.

DNA of the CDR3: TGCGCCAGCAGCCGGGGGGGGCGGACTAGCGGGATTTACGAGCAGTACTTC. Translated: CASSRGGRTSGIYEQYF. V gene TRBV5-1 combines with J gene TRBJ2-7; 12 bases agree with TRBD2. The ends lost 4 bases at V and 4 bases at J; junction bases unmatched: 12. Germline V gene data show CDR1 as SGHRS and CDR2 as YFSETQ. The CDR3 extends over 17 amino acids.

This chain joins TRBV4-1 and TRBJ1-2; D ambiguous. The CDR3 is made up of 16 amino acids. Germline V gene data show CDR1 as MGHRA and CDR2 as YSYEKL. V lost 4 bases to trimming and J lost 4 bases, with 19 bases between them. For the CDR3, the DNA is TGCGCCAGCAGCCCCCGGGGTACGGAGGGATCCTATGGCTACACCTTC. Amino acids: CASSPRGTEGSYGYTF.